This paragraph reports one T cell receptor (beta chain). The antigen is not known. Semi-nested PCR with Nested Universal Primer A followed constant-region reverse priming of full-length variable regions. One entry per CDR3 protein results from TCRdb running MiXCR on the 5' RACE reads. Of 45,000 to 60,000 distinct CDR3 sequences listed, around 25% are singletons. General observations from the study: Larger-cohort validation covered only one TCR beta V-J rearrangement.

The source material was tumor-infiltrating naive CD4+ T cells sorted from the breast tumor. Subset: naive CD4+ T cells, CD4+CD45RA+CD25-. This TCR derives from a female donor with breast cancer.

In DNA form, the CDR3 reads TGCAGTGCTAGAGAGACTAGCGGGAGGGCCGGGTACGAGCAGTACTTC. Translation: CSARETSGRAGYEQYF. The V gene is TRBV20-1, the J gene TRBJ2-7, with TRBD2 identical over 14 bases. CDR1 and CDR2 (germline): DFQATT, SNEGSKA (reference sequence). V dropped 0 bases and J dropped 4; count of bases not matched to a gene: 5. The CDR3 runs 16 residues.